This T cell receptor beta chain comes out of a study of T cells in Graves' hyperthyroidism and ophthalmopathy. Study-level background: Peripheral blood specimens were obtained at initial diagnosis, prior to any treatment. Regarding the study as a whole: Among clonotypes expanded in thyroid above 0.001, most were also found in blood.

Amplification yielded TCR beta CDR3 regions, with RNA transcripts as the source. First-round RT-PCR with HTBI primers amplified the TCR CDR3 region. One entry per CDR3 protein, called by TCRdb with MiXCR from the multiplex PCR reads. The sample shows more than 500,000 distinct CDR3 sequences, over 12% of them seen only once. The CDR3 covers 17 residues. Germline CDR1 and CDR2: ENHRY and SYGVKD. V gave up 1 base and J gave up 2 bases; unmatched junction bases: 9. To note about this clonotype: Its antigen is unknown.

The rearrangement uses TRBV10-3 and TRBJ2-5; 8 bases fit TRBD1. Sequencing used blood. The clonotype originates from a woman in her forties with Graves' ophthalmopathy. Here the CDR3 reads CAISELRSDRGQETQYF. The CDR3 bases are TGTGCCATCAGTGAGTTACGCTCCGACAGGGGACAAGAGACCCAGTACTTC.